This T cell receptor (beta chain) is drawn from a study of T cell repertoires in cytomegalovirus infection. Study as a whole: It can be stated that public TCR beta signatures indicated CMV infection as well as a matching HLA type. Notes on the study in general: HLA-C-restricted CMV-specific TCR beta clonotypes prevailed in the ex vivo response. Using cumulative public TCR beta family frequency, the authors identified those who carried CMV together with the relevant HLA.

TCRdb redid the calling of the reads with MiXCR, one entry per CDR3 protein. The sample carries about 400,000 distinct CDR3 sequences, 15% to 20% recorded once. About this clonotype itself: Its antigen is unidentified.

Germline V gene lookup returns CDR1 KGHSH and CDR2 LQKENI. The CDR3 is 13 residues long. Trimming stripped 3 bases from V and 8 bases from J, with 13 bases between. This TCR came from a human donor in good health (CMV status not recorded). Some clones in this sample may be carry-over from other donors' samples. Sequences were obtained from PBMCs. This chain connects TRBV18 to TRBJ1-1; D is uncertain. CDR3 in DNA: TGTGCCAGCTCACCTTACTCACAGCGAGAAGCTTTCTTT. It translates to CASSPYSQREAFF.